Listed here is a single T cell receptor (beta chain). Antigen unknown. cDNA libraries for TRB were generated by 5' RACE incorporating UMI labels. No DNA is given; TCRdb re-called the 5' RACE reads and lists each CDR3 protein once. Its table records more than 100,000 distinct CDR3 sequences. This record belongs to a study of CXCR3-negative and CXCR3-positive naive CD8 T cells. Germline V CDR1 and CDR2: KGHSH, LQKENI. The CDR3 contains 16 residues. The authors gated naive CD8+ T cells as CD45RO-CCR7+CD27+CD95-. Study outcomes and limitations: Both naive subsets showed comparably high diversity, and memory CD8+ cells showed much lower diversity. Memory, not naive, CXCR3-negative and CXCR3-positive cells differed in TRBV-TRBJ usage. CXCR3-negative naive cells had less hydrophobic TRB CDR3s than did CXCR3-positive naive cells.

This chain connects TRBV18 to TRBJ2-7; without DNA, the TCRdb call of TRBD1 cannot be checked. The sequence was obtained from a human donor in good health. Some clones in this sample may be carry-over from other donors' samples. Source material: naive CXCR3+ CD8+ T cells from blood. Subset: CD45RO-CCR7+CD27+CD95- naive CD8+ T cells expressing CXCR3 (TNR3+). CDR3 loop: CASSPPEPGSYYEQYF.